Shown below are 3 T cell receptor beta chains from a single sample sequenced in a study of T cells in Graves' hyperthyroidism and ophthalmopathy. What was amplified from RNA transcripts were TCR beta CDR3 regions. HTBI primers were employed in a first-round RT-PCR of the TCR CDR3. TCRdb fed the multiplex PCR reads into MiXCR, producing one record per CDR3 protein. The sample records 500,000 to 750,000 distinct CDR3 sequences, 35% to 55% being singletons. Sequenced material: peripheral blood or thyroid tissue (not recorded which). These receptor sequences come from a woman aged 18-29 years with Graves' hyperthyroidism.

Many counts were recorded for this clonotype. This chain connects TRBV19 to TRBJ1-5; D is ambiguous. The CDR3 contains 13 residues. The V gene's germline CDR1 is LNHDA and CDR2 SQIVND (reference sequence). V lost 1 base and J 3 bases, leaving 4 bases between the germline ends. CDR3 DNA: TGTGCCAGTAGTATAGGGCACAATCAGCCCCAGCATTTT. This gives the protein CASSIGHNQPQHF.

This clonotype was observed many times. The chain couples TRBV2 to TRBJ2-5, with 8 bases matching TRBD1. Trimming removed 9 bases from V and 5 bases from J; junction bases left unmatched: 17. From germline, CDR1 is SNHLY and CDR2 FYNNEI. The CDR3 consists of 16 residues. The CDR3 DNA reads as TGTGCCAGTAGTCCCGATGGGGCAGGGGGCGTTGAGACCCAGTACTTC. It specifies CASSPDGAGGVETQYF.

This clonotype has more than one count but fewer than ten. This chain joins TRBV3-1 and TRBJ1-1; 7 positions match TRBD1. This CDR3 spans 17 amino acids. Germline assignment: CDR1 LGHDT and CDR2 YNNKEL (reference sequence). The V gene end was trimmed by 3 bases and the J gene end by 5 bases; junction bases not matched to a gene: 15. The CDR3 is CASSHWTGLRRGTEAFF. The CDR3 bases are TGTGCCAGCAGCCACTGGACAGGCTTAAGGCGGGGGACTGAAGCTTTCTTT.